These T cell receptor beta chains were read from a single sample in a study of beta chain features in type 1 diabetes. Using immunoSEQ multiplex PCR, the repertoire was profiled, and TCRdb retains in-frame clones only, with some absent. The sample lists some 44,000 clones, roughly 50% seen once, with about 0.24% in the top ten. Material for sequencing was stem cell memory CD4+ T cells from blood. Receptors originate from a woman under 40 in good health. Each CDR3 is given with its conserved first and last residue. A D gene is named only where the DNA matches it firmly. Some rows have no size entry. The others give once, few or many, or a class for an expanded clone.

>TRBV28|TRBJ2-1|NA|TRBD2
TGTGCCAGCAGTTTAGGTACGGCTAGCGGGAGCTATGAGCAGTTCTTC
CASSLGTASGSYEQFF
>TRBV4-1|TRBJ2-3|NA|TRBD2
TGCGCCAGCAGCCGACTAGCGGGAGGGCAGGATACGCAGTATTTT
CASSRLAGGQDTQYF
>TRBV2|TRBJ2-2|NA|NA
TGTGCCAGCAAAACAGCCCCGAACACCGGGGAGCTGTTTTTT
CASKTAPNTGELFF
>TRBV7-9|TRBJ1-2|NA|NA
TGTGCCAGCAGCTTAGGCGGGGGAAGAACTATCGGCTACACCTTC
CASSLGGGRTIGYTF
>TRBV7-8|TRBJ2-7|NA|NA
TGTGCCAGCAGCCCCGGGGACATTTCCTACGAGCAGTACTTC
CASSPGDISYEQYF
>TRBV16|TRBJ2-4|NA|NA
TGTGCCAGCAGCCAATCGTACAGGGCCCTGGACATTCAGTACTTC
CASSQSYRALDIQYF
>TRBV7-9|TRBJ2-7|NA|NA
TGTGCCAGCAGCTTGGACTCATCGACCCCCCTATACGAGCAGTACTTC
CASSLDSSTPLYEQYF
>TRBV6-5|TRBJ1-4|few|NA
TGTGCCAGCAGTTACGACAGTGCAACTAATGAAAAACTGTTTTTT
CASSYDSATNEKLFF
>TRBV19|TRBJ1-3|NA|NA
TGTGCCAGTAGTACCGACGGACAGCTCTACTCTGGAAACACCATATATTTT
CASSTDGQLYSGNTIYF
>TRBV6-6|TRBJ1-5|NA|NA
TGTGCCAGCAAGGAGACAGTTAGCAATCATCCCCAGCATTTT
CASKETVSNHPQHF
>TRBV6-5|TRBJ1-1|NA|TRBD1
TGTGCCAGCAGATCCGGACAGGGTAGCACTGAAGCTTTCTTT
CASRSGQGSTEAFF
>TRBV15|TRBJ2-7|NA|NA
TGTGCCACCAGCATAGGACTGGGTGTCTACGAGCAGTACTTC
CATSIGLGVYEQYF
>TRBV9|TRBJ2-1|NA|TRBD2
TGTGCCAGCAGTCTAACGGGACTAGGATTCCATGAGCAGTTCTTC
CASSLTGLGFHEQFF
>TRBV9|TRBJ2-1|few|TRBD2
TGTGCCAGCAGCGTTGGGACTAGCGGGAGCTTCTACAATGAGCAGTTCTTC
CASSVGTSGSFYNEQFF
>TRBV28|TRBJ1-2|NA|NA
TGTGCCAGCAGTTCAGGGGACTATGGCTACACCTTC
CASSSGDYGYTF
>TRBV14|TRBJ1-2|NA|TRBD1
TGTGCCAGCAGCCAAGGGAGGGACAGGCCATACTATGGCTACACCTTC
CASSQGRDRPYYGYTF
>TRBV5-1|TRBJ2-1|few|TRBD2
TGCGCCAGCAGCTGGGGACTAGCGGAGAACAATGAGCAGTTCTTC
CASSWGLAENNEQFF
>TRBV6-4|TRBJ2-1|NA|NA
TGTGCCAGCAGCCTCCTAGGGGGAAATGAGCAGTTCTTC
CASSLLGGNEQFF
>TRBV6-6|TRBJ2-5|few|NA
TGTGCCAGCAGTTACCGTTCTTGGGGAGATGAGACCCAGTACTTC
CASSYRSWGDETQYF
>TRBV7-9|TRBJ1-2|few|TRBD1
TGTGCCAGCAGCTCACAGGGGGCGTTGGCTAACTATGGCTACACCTTC
CASSSQGALANYGYTF
>TRBV11-2|TRBJ2-1|few|TRBD2
TGTGCCAGCAGCGGTGGGGGGTCTAGCGGTTTCTACAATGAGCAGTTCTTC
CASSGGGSSGFYNEQFF
>TRBV7-2|TRBJ2-7|few|TRBD2
TGTGCCAGCAGTCAGACTAGCGGGATATGGTACGAGCAGTACTTC
CASSQTSGIWYEQYF
>TRBV4-3|TRBJ2-6|few|TRBD1
TGCGCCAGCAGCTCGCAGGGGGCCGTGGGGACTGGGGCCAACGTCCTGACTTTC
CASSSQGAVGTGANVLTF
>TRBV18|TRBJ2-1|NA|TRBD2
TGTGCCAGCTCACCACCGACTAGCGGGAGTAATAATGAGCAGTTCTTC
CASSPPTSGSNNEQFF
>TRBV7-2|TRBJ2-7|few|NA
TGTGCCAGCAGCACTCTTCCCCCCTACGAGCAGTACTTC
CASSTLPPYEQYF
>TRBV29-1|TRBJ2-1|few|NA
TGCAGCGTTCCCGCCCCCTACTCCTACAATGAGCAGTTCTTC
CSVPAPYSYNEQFF
>TRBV7-2|TRBJ1-1|NA|NA
TGTGCCAGCAGCTATAGACAGGATTACACTGAAGCTTTCTTT
CASSYRQDYTEAFF
>TRBV7-7|TRBJ2-1|NA|TRBD2
TGTGCTAGCAGCCCCTCGGCGGGAGGGCCGAGATACAATGAGCAGTTCTTC
CASSPSAGGPRYNEQFF
>TRBV7-9|TRBJ1-2|few|TRBD1
TGTGCCAGCAGCCCGGGGACAGGCTCTAACTATGGCTACACCTTC
CASSPGTGSNYGYTF
>TRBV27|TRBJ2-7|few|TRBD2
TGTGCCAGCAGTTTATCTCACGGGACTACCTCCTACGAGCAGTACTTC
CASSLSHGTTSYEQYF
>TRBV29-1|TRBJ1-2|NA|TRBD1
TGCAGCGGGGGGACAGGGGGCAGCTACACCTTC
CSGGTGGSYTF
>TRBV28|TRBJ2-1|NA|TRBD2
TGTGCCAGCAGCCCGGGACTAGCGGGGGTACGGTTCTTC
CASSPGLAGVRFF
>TRBV6-1|TRBJ2-4|NA|NA
TGTGCCAGCAGTGAAGTCAGGACAGTACTAGCCAAAAACATTCAGTACTTC
CASSEVRTVLAKNIQYF
>TRBV5-8|TRBJ1-5|few|TRBD1
TGTGCCAGCAGCGCTGACAGGGCGTATCAGCCCCAGCATTTT
CASSADRAYQPQHF
>TRBV18|TRBJ2-5|few|NA
TGTGCCAGCTCACCACGGGGGGACCAAGAGACCCAGTACTTC
CASSPRGDQETQYF
>TRBV7-2|TRBJ2-7|NA|TRBD2
TGTGCCAGCAGTTTGGGACTAGCGGGGACCTACGAGCAGTACTTC
CASSLGLAGTYEQYF
>TRBV6-1|TRBJ1-1|few|NA
TGTGCCAGCAGTTCCCTTCAAGCGAACACTGAAGCTTTCTTT
CASSSLQANTEAFF
>TRBV5-4|TRBJ2-3|NA|TRBD1
TGTGCCAGCAGCACGAGGGACAGGGGGCCGTCAGATACGCAGTATTTT
CASSTRDRGPSDTQYF
>TRBV9|TRBJ2-1|NA|NA
TGTGCCAGCAGCGTAGCTATCCTGAATGAGCAGTTCTTC
CASSVAILNEQFF
>TRBV18|TRBJ2-2|few|TRBD2
TGTGCCAGCTCACCACGGGAACTAGCGGGAACCGGGGAGCTGTTTTTT
CASSPRELAGTGELFF
>TRBV19|TRBJ2-3|NA|NA
TGTGCCAGTAGTCGGGGGAGAGAGGAAGATACGCAGTATTTT
CASSRGREEDTQYF
>TRBV5-1|TRBJ2-3|NA|NA
TGCGCCAGCAGCGCACAGGGTGTGAGGAACGCAGATACGCAGTATTTT
CASSAQGVRNADTQYF
>TRBV9|TRBJ2-1|NA|TRBD2
TGTGCCAGCAGCTCCAGGACTAGCGGGAGTTGGAATGAGCAGTTCTTC
CASSSRTSGSWNEQFF
>TRBV28|TRBJ2-3|NA|NA
TGTGCCAGCACCACAGGAGATTCTAGCACAGATACGCAGTATTTT
CASTTGDSSTDTQYF
>TRBV6-6|TRBJ1-1|NA|NA
TGTGCCAGCAGCATACAGGAGAACACTGAAGCTTTCTTT
CASSIQENTEAFF
>TRBV5-1|TRBJ2-5|NA|TRBD2
TGCGCCAGCAGCTTGGATCTAGCGGGAAGAGAGACCCAGTACTTC
CASSLDLAGRETQYF
>TRBV7-9|TRBJ2-3|NA|TRBD2
TGTGCCAGCAGCTTATCCTCGGGACTAGCGGGAGGTCGGGCAGATACGCAGTATTTT
CASSLSSGLAGGRADTQYF
>TRBV14|TRBJ2-1|few|TRBD1
TGTGCCAGCTCGGGACAGATGTACAATGAGCAGTTCTTC
CASSGQMYNEQFF
>TRBV2|TRBJ2-7|once|TRBD2
TGTGCCAGCTATACTAGCGGAGGTTACGAGCAGTACTTC
CASYTSGGYEQYF
>TRBV9|TRBJ2-3|few|TRBD2
TGTGCCAGCAGCCTACCCCTAGCGGGAGGAGTAGATACGCAGTATTTT
CASSLPLAGGVDTQYF
>TRBV6-5|TRBJ2-1|few|TRBD2
TGTGCCAGCAGTTCCCCTGGCAGCGGGAGTCCACGAGAGCAGTTCTTC
CASSSPGSGSPREQFF
>TRBV7-2|TRBJ2-6|NA|NA
TGTGCCAGCAGCTTAGGTCGCTCTGGGGCCAACGTCCTGACTTTC
CASSLGRSGANVLTF
>TRBV12-5|TRBJ2-7|NA|TRBD1
TGTGCTAGTGCCTTACGAGGGACAGCAAGTTACGAGCAGTACTTC
CASALRGTASYEQYF